This TCR beta chain was captured by sequencing in a study of shared clonotypes between healthy human individuals. About the research overall: CD4 naive and memory got three plates each, CD8 naive two, CD8 memory one.

This CDR3 is built from 14 residues. V was pared by 5 bases and J by 6 bases, with 17 bases between. CDR1 and CDR2 (germline): MNHEY, SVGAGI. CD8 cells regarded as naive lacked CD45RO, were positively chosen for CCR7, and omitted terminally differentiated effector memory CD45RA+ cells. Here immunoSEQ multiplex PCR was the method, and the copy in TCRdb shows in-frame clones only, minus some. The sample includes more than 550,000 clones, about 91% of them seen just once. The sequence was obtained from a man younger than 45 in good health. Material for sequencing was naive CD8+ T cells sorted from blood. The chain employs TRBV6-5 and TRBJ2-7, with no clear D. DNA of the CDR3: TGTGCCAGCAGTCCGAGTGGTCCGCGTAGCGAGCAGTACTTC. It encodes CASSPSGPRSEQYF.